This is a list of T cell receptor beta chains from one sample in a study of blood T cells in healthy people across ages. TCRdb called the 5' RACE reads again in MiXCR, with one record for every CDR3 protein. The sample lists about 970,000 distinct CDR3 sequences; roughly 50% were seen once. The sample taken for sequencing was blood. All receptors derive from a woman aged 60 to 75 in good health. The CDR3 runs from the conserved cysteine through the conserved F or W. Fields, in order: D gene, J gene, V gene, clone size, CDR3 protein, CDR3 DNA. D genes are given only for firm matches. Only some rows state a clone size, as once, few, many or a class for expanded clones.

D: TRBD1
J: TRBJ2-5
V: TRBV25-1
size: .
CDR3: CASSQTGTVRETQYF
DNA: TGTGCCAGCAGTCAGACCGGGACAGTTAGGGAGACCCAGTACTTC

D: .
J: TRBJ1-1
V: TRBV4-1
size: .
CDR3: CASSQALKVAFF
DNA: TGCGCCAGCAGCCAAGCCCTAAAGGTGGCTTTCTTT

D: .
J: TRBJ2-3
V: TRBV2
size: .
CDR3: CASGGDSEADTQYF
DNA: TGTGCCAGCGGAGGGGACAGTGAAGCAGATACGCAGTATTTT

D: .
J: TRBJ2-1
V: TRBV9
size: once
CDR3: CASSVGIGLYNEQFF
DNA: TGTGCCAGCAGCGTAGGAATAGGCCTCTACAATGAGCAGTTCTTC

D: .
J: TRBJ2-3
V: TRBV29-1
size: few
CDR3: CSGGGQGAPDTQYF
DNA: TGCAGCGGGGGGGGCCAAGGGGCCCCAGATACGCAGTATTTT

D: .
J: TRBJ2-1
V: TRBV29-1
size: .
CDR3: CSVVAYDEQFF
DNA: TGCAGCGTAGTGGCCTACGATGAGCAGTTCTTC

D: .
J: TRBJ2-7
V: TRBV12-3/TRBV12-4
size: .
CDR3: CASRSDLGGSHSYEQYF
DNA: TGTGCCAGCAGAAGCGACTTAGGCGGGTCCCACTCCTACGAGCAGTACTTC

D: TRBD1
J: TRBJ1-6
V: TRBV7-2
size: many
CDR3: CASSFGQGASPLHF
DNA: TGTGCCAGCAGCTTCGGACAGGGGGCTTCACCCCTCCACTTT

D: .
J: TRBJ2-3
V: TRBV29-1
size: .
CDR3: CSVEQASTDTQYF
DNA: TGCAGCGTAGAGCAGGCCAGCACAGATACGCAGTATTTT

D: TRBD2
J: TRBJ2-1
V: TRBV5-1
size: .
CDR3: CASSREASGRGYNEQFF
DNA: TGCGCCAGCAGCCGGGAGGCTAGCGGGAGGGGATACAATGAGCAGTTCTTC

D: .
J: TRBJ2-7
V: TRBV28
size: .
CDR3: CASSLGSTGIRCTQYF
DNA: TGTGCCAGCAGTTTAGGCTCGACAGGCATAAGATGTACCCAGTACTTC

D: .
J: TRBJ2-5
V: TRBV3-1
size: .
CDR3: CASSQSGSINEQYF
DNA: TGTGCCAGCAGCCAGTCCGGGAGCATCAATGAGCAGTACTTC

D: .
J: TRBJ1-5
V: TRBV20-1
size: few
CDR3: CSAKPGTARSNQPQHF
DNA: TGCAGTGCAAAACCAGGGACTGCGCGAAGCAATCAGCCCCAGCATTTT

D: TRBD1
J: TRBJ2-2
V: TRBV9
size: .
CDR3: CASSVDLGGGQGNTGELFF
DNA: TGTGCCAGCAGCGTAGATTTAGGCGGGGGACAGGGGAACACCGGGGAGCTGTTTTTT

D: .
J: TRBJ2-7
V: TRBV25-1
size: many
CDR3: CASSEAGSYEQYF
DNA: TGTGCCAGCAGTGAAGCTGGCTCCTACGAGCAGTACTTC

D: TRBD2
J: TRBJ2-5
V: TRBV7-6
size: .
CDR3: CASSFNSGRGETQYF
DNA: TGTGCCAGCAGCTTTAATAGCGGGAGAGGAGAGACCCAGTACTTC

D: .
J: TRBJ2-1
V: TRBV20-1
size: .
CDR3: CSARGEREYNEQFF
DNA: TGCAGTGCTAGAGGGGAACGGGAATACAATGAGCAGTTCTTC

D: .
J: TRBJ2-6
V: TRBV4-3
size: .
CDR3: CASSQKTAGANVLTF
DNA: TGCGCCAGCAGCCAAAAGACAGCTGGGGCCAACGTCCTGACTTTC

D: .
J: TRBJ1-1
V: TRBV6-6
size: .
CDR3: CATGGGSEAFF
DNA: TGTGCCACGGGAGGCGGCAGTGAAGCTTTCTTT

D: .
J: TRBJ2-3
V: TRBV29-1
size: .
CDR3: CSVYRDTQYF
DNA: TGCAGCGTTTACAGGGATACGCAGTATTTT

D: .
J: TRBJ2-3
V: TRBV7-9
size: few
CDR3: CASSLGPASTDTQYF
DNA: TGTGCCAGCAGCTTAGGGCCAGCTAGCACAGATACGCAGTATTTT

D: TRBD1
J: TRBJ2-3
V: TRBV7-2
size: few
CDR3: CASRSTGVDTQYF
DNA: TGTGCCAGCAGGTCGACAGGGGTAGATACGCAGTATTTT

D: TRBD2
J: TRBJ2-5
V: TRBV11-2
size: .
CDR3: CASSLIPSGGETQYF
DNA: TGTGCCAGCAGCTTAATCCCCAGCGGGGGAGAGACCCAGTACTTC

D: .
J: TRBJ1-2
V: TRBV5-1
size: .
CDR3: CASTWGSPDGYTF
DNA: TGCGCCAGCACCTGGGGGTCTCCAGATGGCTACACCTTC

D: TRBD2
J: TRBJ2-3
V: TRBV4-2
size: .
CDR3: CASSQVGTSGIVGGDTQYF
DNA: TGTGCCAGCAGCCAAGTGGGGACTAGCGGGATAGTTGGGGGAGATACGCAGTATTTT

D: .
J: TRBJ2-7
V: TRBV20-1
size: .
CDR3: CSVPGLHEQYF
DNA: TGCAGTGTTCCCGGACTCCACGAGCAGTACTTC

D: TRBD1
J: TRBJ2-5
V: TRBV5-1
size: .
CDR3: CASSRQGGEETQYF
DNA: TGCGCCAGCAGCAGACAGGGGGGCGAAGAGACCCAGTACTTC

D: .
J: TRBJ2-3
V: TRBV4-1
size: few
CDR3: CASSQGGARGRSGDTQYF
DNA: TGCGCCAGCAGCCAAGGGGGGGCCAGGGGGAGAAGCGGAGATACGCAGTATTTT

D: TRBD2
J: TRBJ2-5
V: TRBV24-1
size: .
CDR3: CATSDWTSGAQETQYF
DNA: TGTGCCACCAGTGATTGGACTAGCGGGGCCCAAGAGACCCAGTACTTC

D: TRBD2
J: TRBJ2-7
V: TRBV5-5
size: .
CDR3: CASNLNLAGAYEQYF
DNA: TGTGCCAGCAACCTGAACCTAGCGGGAGCATACGAGCAGTACTTC

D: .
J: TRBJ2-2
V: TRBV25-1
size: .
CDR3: CASSRTPGANTGELFF
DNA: TGTGCCAGCAGTAGAACCCCCGGGGCCAACACCGGGGAGCTGTTTTTT

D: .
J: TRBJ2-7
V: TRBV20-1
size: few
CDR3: CSARDLKTYEQYF
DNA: TGCAGTGCTAGAGATCTTAAGACCTACGAGCAGTACTTC

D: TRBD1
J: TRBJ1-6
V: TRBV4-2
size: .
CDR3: CASSQDGTGQGSPLHF
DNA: TGTGCCAGCAGCCAAGACGGGACAGGGCAAGGTTCACCCCTCCACTTT

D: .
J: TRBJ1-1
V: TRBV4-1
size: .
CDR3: CASSQDPGFGTEAFF
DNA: TGCGCCAGCAGCCAAGATCCGGGATTTGGCACTGAAGCTTTCTTT

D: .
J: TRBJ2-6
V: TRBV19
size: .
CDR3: CASSGPLRRAGANVLTF
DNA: TGTGCCAGTAGTGGTCCGCTCAGGCGGGCTGGGGCCAACGTCCTGACTTTC

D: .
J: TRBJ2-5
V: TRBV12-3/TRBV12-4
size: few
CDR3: CASSLQLGTETQYF
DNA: TGTGCCAGCAGTTTACAGTTAGGGACGGAGACCCAGTACTTC

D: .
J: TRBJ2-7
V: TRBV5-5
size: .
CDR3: CASEQGSSYEQYF
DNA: TGTGCCTCCGAACAGGGAAGCTCCTACGAGCAGTACTTC

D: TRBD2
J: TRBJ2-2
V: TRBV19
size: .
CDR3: CASSKDREGYTGELFF
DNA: TGTGCCAGTAGTAAGGATCGGGAGGGCTACACCGGGGAGCTGTTTTTT

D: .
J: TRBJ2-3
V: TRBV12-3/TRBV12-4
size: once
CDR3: CASSAYSGNADTQYF
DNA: TGTGCCAGCAGTGCCTACTCTGGGAACGCAGATACGCAGTATTTT

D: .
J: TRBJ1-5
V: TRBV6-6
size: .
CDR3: CASSYGGGIGQPQHF
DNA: TGTGCCAGCAGTTACGGCGGGGGGATCGGTCAGCCCCAGCATTTT

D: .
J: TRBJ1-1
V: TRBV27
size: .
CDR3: CASSPRLFTEAFF
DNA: TGTGCCAGCAGTCCACGGTTGTTCACTGAAGCTTTCTTT

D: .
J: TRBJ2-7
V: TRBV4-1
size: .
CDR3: CASSQEGPAAQYF
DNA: TGCGCCAGCAGCCAAGAGGGGCCCGCGGCGCAGTACTTC

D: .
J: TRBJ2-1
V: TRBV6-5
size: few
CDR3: CASSLDYPMDEQFF
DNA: TGTGCCAGCAGTTTAGACTATCCCATGGATGAGCAGTTCTTC

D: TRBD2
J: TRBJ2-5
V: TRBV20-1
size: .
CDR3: CSARLAGGPREQYF
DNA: TGCAGTGCTAGACTAGCGGGAGGGCCCCGTGAGCAGTACTTC

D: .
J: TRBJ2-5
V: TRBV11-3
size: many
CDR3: CASSPGRLETQYF
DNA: TGTGCCAGCAGTCCCGGACGTTTGGAGACCCAGTACTTC

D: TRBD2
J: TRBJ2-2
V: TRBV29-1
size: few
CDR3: CSAQTSGRFGELFF
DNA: TGCAGCGCTCAGACTAGCGGGAGGTTCGGGGAGCTGTTTTTT

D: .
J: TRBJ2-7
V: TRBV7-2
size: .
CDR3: CASSFPSSIRDTSWETRYF
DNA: TGTGCCAGCAGCTTCCCGAGCTCGATAAGGGACACCTCCTGGGAGACCCGGTACTTC

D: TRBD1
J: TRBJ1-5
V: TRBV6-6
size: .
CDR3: CASSYQGAINQPQHF
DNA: TGTGCCAGCAGTTACCAGGGGGCCATTAATCAGCCCCAGCATTTT

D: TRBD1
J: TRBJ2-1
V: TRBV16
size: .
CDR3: CASTPGQGLGRSYNEQFF
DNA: TGTGCCAGCACCCCGGGACAGGGCTTAGGTAGGTCCTACAATGAGCAGTTCTTC

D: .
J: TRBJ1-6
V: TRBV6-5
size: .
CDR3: CASSDSWATSYNSPLHF
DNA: TGTGCCAGCAGTGACTCGTGGGCCACAAGTTATAATTCACCCCTCCACTTT

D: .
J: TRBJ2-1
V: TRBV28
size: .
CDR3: CASRIASSYNEQFF
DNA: TGTGCCAGCAGGATAGCATCTTCCTACAATGAGCAGTTCTTC

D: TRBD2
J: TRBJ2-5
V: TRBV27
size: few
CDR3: CASSPTTSGRETQYF
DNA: TGTGCCAGCAGTCCAACGACTAGCGGGAGGGAGACCCAGTACTTC

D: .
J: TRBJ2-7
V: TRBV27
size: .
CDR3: CAVLGTNSYEQYF
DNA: TGTGCAGTACTAGGGACGAACTCCTACGAGCAGTACTTC

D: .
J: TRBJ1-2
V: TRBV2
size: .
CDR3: CASRDARYFYYGYTF
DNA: TGTGCCAGTAGAGACGCGAGGTACTTCTACTATGGCTACACCTTC

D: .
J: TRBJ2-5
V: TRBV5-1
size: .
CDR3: CASSVEIETQYF
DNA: TGCGCCAGCAGCGTGGAAATAGAGACCCAGTACTTC